This T cell receptor beta chain was observed in a study of identical twins. This CDR3 comprises 16 residues. Germline values: CDR1 SGHTA, CDR2 FQGNSA. Trimming cost V 1 base and J 2 bases; bases outside gene matches: 2. Study-wide points: With monozygotic twins, out-of-frame TCR alpha sharing exceeded what models estimated. Carriage of fewer insertions was seen in abundant cord blood beta clonotypes, whereas memory repertoires showed none. When twins shared out-of-frame alpha sequences, those sequences had excess low generation probability.

TCRdb reanalysed the 5' RACE reads using MiXCR and keeps one entry per CDR3 protein. The repertoire consists of 450,000 to 500,000 distinct CDR3 sequences, with roughly 13% occurring once and the leading ten covering approximately 1%. At least ten counts were recorded for this clonotype. Its specificity is not known. The same sample was also studied in work on yellow fever vaccine responses in identical twins. From that second work: Reported findings indicate that twins' vaccine T cell responses seemed partially convergent, partially personalized.

The receptor was isolated from a woman between 18 and 30 years old in good health. This chain joins TRBV7-2 and TRBJ2-3, with 11 bases aligning to TRBD2. Specimen: CD4+ T cells sorted from blood. The CDR3 sequence is CASSLGLAGLTDTQYF. Here the CDR3 DNA reads TGTGCCAGCAGCTTAGGACTAGCGGGACTCACAGATACGCAGTATTTT.